One sample yielded the 27 T cell receptor beta chains listed below, sequenced in a study of blood T cell repertoires in COVID-19 (dated by TCRdb to 2019 to 2021). Preparation of the library involved the immunoSEQ multiplex PCR assay. What TCRdb holds here is the immuneACCESS table cut down to in-frame rearrangements. Part of the clones is not present; checked against another copy, under half of the missing clones reflect an unresolved V gene, and the others are unexplained. The sample table contains some 330,000 clones; only one count was recorded for approximately 90% of them. The ten largest clones capture approximately 4.1% of the sample. Sequenced input: PBMCs or T cells enriched from blood (not recorded which). The receptors stem from a man aged 25-40 years who had recovered from COVID-19.

The rearrangement joins TRBV4-1 to TRBJ2-3, with 9 bases fitting TRBD2. The CDR3 loop spans 16 amino acids. The germline V gene has CDR1 MGHRA and CDR2 YSYEKL. Losses at the gene ends were 4 bases for V and 1 base for J; bases not matched to a gene: 6. CDR3: CASSLYASGGTDTQYF. In DNA, the CDR3 is TGCGCCAGCAGCCTCTATGCTAGCGGGGGCACAGATACGCAGTATTTT.

The chain joins TRBV21-1 to TRBJ1-3; TRBD1 was called by the table and not checked on the DNA. TRBV21-1 is a pseudogene. The CDR3 extends over 17 amino acids. The CDR3 reads CASSKVGTGEGGNTIYF. CDR3 bases: TGTGCCAGCAGCAAAGTTGGGACAGGGGAGGGAGGAAACACCATATATTTT.

The chain is built from TRBV6-5 and TRBJ2-1; TRBD2 aligns across 9 bases. The germline V gene encodes CDR1 MNHEY and CDR2 SVGAGI. CDR3 length: 14 amino acids. J was trimmed by 8 bases and V by 2 bases; bases with no gene match: 4. In DNA form, the CDR3 reads TGTGCCAGCAGTTACGGGACTAGCAGAGATGAGCAGTTCTTC. Translated, it gives CASSYGTSRDEQFF.

The rearrangement uses TRBV28 and TRBJ1-3; the D is unclear. The germline V gene encodes CDR1 MDHEN and CDR2 SYDVKM. V lost 6 bases and J 0 bases, leaving 9 bases between the germline ends. This CDR3 spans 14 amino acids. Written as DNA, the CDR3 is TGTGCCAGCAGATCCTACAGCTCTGGAAACACCATATATTTT. This codes for CASRSYSSGNTIYF. Complete variable domain (other parts from reference TRBV28 and TRBJ1-3): DVKVTQSSRYLVKRTGEKVFLECVQDMDHENMFWYRQDPGLGLRLIYFSYDVKMKEKGDIPEGYSVSREKKERFSLILESASTNQTSMYLCASRSYSSGNTIYFGEGSWLTVV.

The V gene is TRBV24-1, the J gene TRBJ2-7, with 10 positions matching TRBD2. J lost 0 bases, V lost 7 bases, and 5 bases had no gene match. The CDR3 contains 15 residues. Looked up from germline, CDR1 is KGHDR and CDR2 is SFDVKD. DNA of the CDR3: TGTGCCACCAGCGATAGCGGGGGGCCCTCCTACGAGCAGTACTTC. Its protein is CATSDSGGPSYEQYF.

The chain combines TRBV30 with TRBJ1-1; a possible D gene is TRBD1 (6 bases). This CDR3 comprises 14 residues. The germline V gene has CDR1 GTSNPN and CDR2 SVGIG (reference sequence). Trimming left V 5 bases short and J 11 bases short, with 24 bases between. The CDR3 here is CAWETSRLRGCAFF. For the CDR3, the DNA is TGTGCCTGGGAGACCTCGAGGTTGAGGGGGTGCGCTTTCTTT.

CDR3 in DNA: TGTGCCAGCAGCCAAGTTGCAGGGAACACTGAAGCTTTCTTT. Its protein product is CASSQVAGNTEAFF. The gene calls are TRBV3-1 (or the pseudogene TRBV3-2) and TRBJ1-1; D not resolved. Trimming shortened V by 1 base and J by 1 base, and 7 bases separated the two germline ends. Germline V lookup: CDR1 LGHDT, CDR2 YNNKEL (reference sequence). This CDR3 comprises 14 residues.

The CDR3 loop is CASSLDPGYTGELFF. The CDR3 DNA sequence: TGCGCCAGCAGCTTAGACCCAGGATACACCGGGGAGCTGTTTTTT. This rearrangement joins TRBV5-1 to TRBJ2-2; unclear D gene. The V end lost 2 bases, the J end lost 3 bases, and 11 bases lay between the germline ends. The CDR3 is made up of 15 amino acids. Germline CDR1 is SGHRS and CDR2 is YFSETQ.

The chain recombines TRBV5-1 with TRBJ2-3, with no clear D. In germline, CDR1 is SGHRS, CDR2 YFSETQ. Trimming removed 2 bases at V and 4 bases at J, with 8 bases between. This CDR3 is 13 amino acids long. In nucleotides, the CDR3 is TGCGCCAGCAGCTTACTGAGCGCAGATACGCAGTATTTT. It codes for CASSLLSADTQYF.

The V gene is TRBV6-2 or TRBV6-3, the J gene TRBJ2-1; 8 bases match TRBD2. Trimming took 4 bases from V and 3 from J; bases not matched to a gene: 8. Per the germline V gene, CDR1 is MNHEY and CDR2 is SVGEGT. The CDR3 is made up of 16 amino acids. The CDR3 DNA follows: TGTGCCAGCAGTTCCCCCCTAGCGGGCTACTACAATGAGCAGTTCTTC. It codes for CASSSPLAGYYNEQFF.

The rearrangement joins TRBV29-1 to TRBJ2-3; TRBD1 matches at 9 bases. V gave up 5 bases and J gave up 2 bases; unmatched junction bases: 2. This CDR3 region has 13 residues. Germline CDR1 reads SQVTM; CDR2 reads ANQGSEA. The CDR3, as DNA: TGCAGCGTTAACAGGGGGCTCACAGATACGCAGTATTTT. It is translated as CSVNRGLTDTQYF.

This chain links TRBV19 with TRBJ1-5; TRBD1 agrees at 7 bases. Germline V gives CDR1 LNHDA, CDR2 SQIVND (reference sequence). J lost 2 bases, V lost 9 bases, and 10 bases had no gene match. This CDR3 spans 15 amino acids. The CDR3, as DNA: TGTGCCAGCACGACGACAGGGAATGGCAATCAGCCCCAGCATTTT. It translates to CASTTTGNGNQPQHF. Based on the CDR3 plus reference TRBV19 and TRBJ1-5, the full variable domain is DGGITQSPKYLFRKEGQNVTLSCEQNLNHDAMYWYRQDPGQGLRLIYYSQIVNDFQKGDIAEGYSVSREKKESFPLTVTSAQKNPTAFYLCASTTTGNGNQPQHFGDGTRLSIL.

The chain links TRBV6-5 to TRBJ2-2, with TRBD1 identical over 7 bases. The germline gives CDR1 MNHEY, CDR2 SVGAGI. This CDR3 has 14 amino acids. With 6 bases clipped from V and 4 bases from J, the junction kept 5 bases outside the gene matches. Written as DNA, the CDR3 is TGTGCCAGCAGCAGGAACAGGGGCACCGGGGAGCTGTTTTTT. Translating gives CASSRNRGTGELFF.

The J gene is TRBJ1-1, the V gene TRBV7-2; D is unclear. V gave up 2 bases and J gave up 3 bases, with 13 bases separating them. Germline values: CDR1 SGHTA, CDR2 FQGNSA. This CDR3 comprises 15 residues. CDR3 nucleotide sequence: TGTGCCAGCAGCTTATCTACGGGGATGGACACTGAAGCTTTCTTT. It specifies CASSLSTGMDTEAFF.

The V gene is TRBV11-2, the J gene TRBJ1-2; 7 bases line up with TRBD1. CDR3 length equals 15 residues. Per germline, CDR1 SGHAT and CDR2 FQNNGV. Trimming removed 2 bases from V and 5 bases from J; junction bases left unmatched: 8. The CDR3 protein is CASSLPDRNIYGYTF. The CDR3 bases are TGTGCCAGCAGCTTACCGGACAGGAACATTTATGGCTACACCTTC.

This clone was observed once. CDR3 DNA: TGCAGCGTCAAGAACGTACAGGGAAAAGCAGATACGCAGTATTTT. Its protein is CSVKNVQGKADTQYF. The chain carries TRBV29-1 and TRBJ2-3; perhaps TRBD1 as D (6 bases). Germline-derived CDR1 and CDR2 are SQVTM and ANQGSEA. The CDR3 runs to 15 residues. V was cut by 6 bases and J by 4 bases, with 20 bases left in between.

This rearrangement joins TRBV13 to TRBJ2-6; no firm D call. The CDR3 contains 12 residues. With 5 bases removed from V and 12 bases from J, the gap between germline ends came to 11 bases. The V gene's germline CDR1 is PRHDT and CDR2 FYEKMQ (reference sequence). In nucleotides, the CDR3 is TGTGCCAGCAGCCCTCCCCGCAGCGTCCTGACTTTC. Translating gives CASSPPRSVLTF.

This clone showed up just a few times. V and J are TRBV24-1 and TRBJ1-2; D might be TRBD1 (6 bases). V lost 3 bases and J lost 4, with 14 bases in between. From germline, CDR1 is KGHDR and CDR2 SFDVKD. CDR3 length equals 15 residues. The CDR3 loop reads CATSDRSDSFYGYTF. In DNA form, the CDR3 reads TGTGCCACCAGTGATCGATCGGACAGCTTCTATGGCTACACCTTC.

This chain joins TRBV2 and TRBJ2-5; 10 nucleotides match TRBD2. The CDR3 covers 15 residues. V was pared by 6 bases and J by 5 bases, with 9 bases of the junction left unmatched. The germline V gene encodes CDR1 SNHLY and CDR2 FYNNEI. In nucleotides, the CDR3 is TGTGCCAGCAGGCTGCTAGCGGGAGTAGGGGAGACCCAGTACTTC. Translation gives CASRLLAGVGETQYF.

The J gene is TRBJ1-2, the V gene TRBV5-8, with D perhaps TRBD1 (6 bases). Trimming shortened V by 4 bases and J by 8 bases, and 18 bases separated the two germline ends. This CDR3 is built from 14 residues. Per the germline V gene, CDR1 is SGHTS and CDR2 is YDEGEE. CDR3 loop: CASSQGQPGEGYTF. CDR3 DNA: TGTGCCAGCAGCCAAGGACAGCCCGGAGAAGGCTACACCTTC. Combining the CDR3 with reference TRBV5-8 and TRBJ1-2 gives the whole variable domain EAGVTQSPTHLIKTRGQQATLRCSPISGHTSVYWYQQALGLGLQFLLWYDEGEERNRGNFPPRFSGRQFPNYSSELNVNALELEDSALYLCASSQGQPGEGYTFGSGTRLTVV.

The V gene is TRBV6-1, the J gene TRBJ1-4; D is unclear. The germline gives CDR1 MNHNS, CDR2 SASEGT. The V gene lost 2 bases and the J gene lost 4 bases, with 11 bases spanning the gap. The CDR3 sequence is 15 residues long. The CDR3 loop is CASSEYGGINEKLFF. Written as DNA, the CDR3 is TGTGCCAGCAGTGAATATGGAGGGATTAATGAAAAACTGTTTTTT.

The CDR3 region is CASRTGGDTDTQYF. The DNA of the CDR3 is TGTGCCAGCAGGACGGGAGGGGACACAGATACGCAGTATTTT. The chain has TRBV28 and TRBJ2-3; 8 bases fit TRBD2. Per germline, CDR1 MDHEN and CDR2 SYDVKM. Trimming cost V 6 bases and J 2 bases; bases outside gene matches: 4. This CDR3 region has 14 residues.

The rearrangement joins TRBV5-1 to TRBJ2-1; TRBD1 aligns across 7 bases. CDR1 and CDR2 from the germline V gene are SGHRS and YFSETQ. The CDR3 is made up of 15 amino acids. V was pared by 6 bases and J by 0 bases, with 6 bases of the junction left unmatched. CDR3 residues: CASKWTGPSYNEQFF. In DNA form, the CDR3 reads TGCGCCAGCAAATGGACAGGACCCTCCTACAATGAGCAGTTCTTC.

The rearrangement links TRBV6-5 to TRBJ1-6; tentative D call: TRBD1 (5 bases). CDR1 and CDR2 (germline): MNHEY, SVGAGI. CDR3 length equals 14 residues. Trimming took 7 bases from V and 2 from J, leaving 9 bases between them. As DNA, the CDR3 is TGTGCCAGCATGGGGCGTCCCTATAATTCACCCCTCCACTTT. Its protein product is CASMGRPYNSPLHF.

The chain recombines TRBV10-2 with TRBJ1-1; 8 bases are a match to TRBD1. CDR3 length: 12 amino acids. The V gene's germline CDR1 is WSHSY and CDR2 SAAADI. The junction had 2 bases not matched to a gene; V was cut back by 7 bases and J by 4 bases. CDR3 DNA sequence: TGCGCCAGCAAGACAGGGGCCACTGAAGCTTTCTTT. This translates into CASKTGATEAFF.

The chain uses TRBV12-5 and TRBJ1-4; 8 nucleotides align to TRBD1. The V gene end was trimmed by 7 bases and the J gene end by 8 bases; junction bases not matched to a gene: 9. In germline, CDR1 is LGHNT, CDR2 FRNRAP. The CDR3 extends over 14 amino acids. This chain's CDR3 is CASAKGTGGEKLFF. Written as DNA, the CDR3 is TGTGCTAGTGCTAAAGGGACAGGCGGAGAAAAACTGTTTTTT.

This chain uses TRBV12-5 with TRBJ2-2; 7 nucleotides match TRBD1. The ends lost 0 bases at V and 3 bases at J; junction bases unmatched: 1. Germline V gene lookup returns CDR1 LGHNT and CDR2 FRNRAP. This CDR3 contains 15 residues. The chain's CDR3 is CASGLVTGDTGELFF. The CDR3 DNA reads TGTGCTAGTGGTTTGGTAACAGGGGACACCGGGGAGCTGTTTTTT.